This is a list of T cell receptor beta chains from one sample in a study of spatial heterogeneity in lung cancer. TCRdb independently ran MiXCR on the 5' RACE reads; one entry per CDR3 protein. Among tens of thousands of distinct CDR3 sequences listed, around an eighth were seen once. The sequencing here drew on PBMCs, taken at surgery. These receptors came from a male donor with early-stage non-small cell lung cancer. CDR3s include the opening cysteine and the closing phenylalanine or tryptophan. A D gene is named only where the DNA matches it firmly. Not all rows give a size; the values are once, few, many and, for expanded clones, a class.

CASSRDRANTGELFF TGTGCCAGCAGTAGGGACAGGGCGAACACCGGGGAGCTGTTTTTT few TRBD1 TRBJ2-2 TRBV2
CATSDLRGSTDTQYF TGTGCCACCAGTGATTTGCGCGGGAGCACAGATACGCAGTATTTT - - TRBJ2-3 TRBV24-1
CASSLTYEQYF TGTGCCAGCAGTCTCACCTACGAGCAGTACTTC many - TRBJ2-7 TRBV6-2/TRBV6-3
CSVDPSRGNEQFF TGCAGCGTTGACCCTTCTAGGGGGAATGAGCAGTTCTTC few - TRBJ2-1 TRBV29-1
CASGLGAPQPQHF TGTGCTAGTGGTTTGGGAGCCCCACAGCCCCAGCATTTT few - TRBJ1-5 TRBV12-5
CASSQSGLAGSTDTQYF TGTGCCAGCAGCCAATCCGGACTAGCGGGGTCCACAGATACGCAGTATTTT - TRBD2 TRBJ2-3 TRBV3-1
CASSTTSGRMNEQFF TGTGCCAGCAGTACTACTAGCGGGAGGATGAATGAGCAGTTCTTC - TRBD2 TRBJ2-1 TRBV6-2/TRBV6-3
CASSFPLAGGLSNEQFF TGTGCCAGCAGCTTCCCACTAGCGGGAGGGTTAAGCAATGAGCAGTTCTTC few TRBD2 TRBJ2-1 TRBV5-6
CSVEGTSYEQYF TGCAGCGTTGAAGGCACCTCCTACGAGCAGTACTTC - - TRBJ2-7 TRBV29-1
CSVRLPGNTIYF TGCAGCGTGCGGTTGCCTGGAAACACCATATATTTT - - TRBJ1-3 TRBV29-1
CSASFDLVRGSPLHF TGCAGTGCTTCCTTCGACCTAGTTAGGGGTTCACCCCTCCACTTT many - TRBJ1-6 TRBV20-1
CASSYGPGGSGELFF TGTGCCAGCAGTTACGGGCCAGGGGGCTCCGGGGAGCTGTTTTTT few TRBD1 TRBJ2-2 TRBV6-5
CASSSTGGGETRYF TGTGCCAGCAGTTCTACAGGGGGCGGGGAGACCCGGTACTTC once TRBD1 TRBJ2-5 TRBV25-1
CASKREYDEQYF TGTGCCAGCAAACGGGAGTATGACGAGCAGTACTTC many - TRBJ2-7 TRBV2
CSVGQGAPPGELFF TGCAGCGTCGGACAGGGGGCGCCTCCCGGGGAGCTGTTTTTT - TRBD1 TRBJ2-2 TRBV29-1
CASSSSGQINEKLFF TGTGCCAGCAGCTCGTCGGGGCAAATTAATGAAAAACTGTTTTTT few - TRBJ1-4 TRBV7-2
CASSPGRINQPQHF TGTGCCAGTAGCCCGGGACGAATCAATCAGCCCCAGCATTTT - - TRBJ1-5 TRBV19
CSGMQETQYF TGCAGCGGGATGCAAGAGACCCAGTACTTC - - TRBJ2-5 TRBV29-1